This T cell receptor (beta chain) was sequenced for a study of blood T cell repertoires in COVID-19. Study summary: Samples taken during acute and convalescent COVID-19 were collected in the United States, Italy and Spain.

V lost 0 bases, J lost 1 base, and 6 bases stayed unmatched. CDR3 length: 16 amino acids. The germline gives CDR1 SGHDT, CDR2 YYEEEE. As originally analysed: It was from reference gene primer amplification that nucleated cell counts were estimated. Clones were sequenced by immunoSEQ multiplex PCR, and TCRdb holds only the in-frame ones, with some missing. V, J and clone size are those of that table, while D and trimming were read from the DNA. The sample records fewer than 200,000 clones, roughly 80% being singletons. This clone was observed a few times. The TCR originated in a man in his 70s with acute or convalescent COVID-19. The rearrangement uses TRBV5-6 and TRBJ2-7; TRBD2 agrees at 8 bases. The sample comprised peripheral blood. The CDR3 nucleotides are TGTGCCAGCAGCTTGGGGGCTAGCGGGTTTTCCTACGAGCAGTACTTC. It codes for CASSLGASGFSYEQYF.